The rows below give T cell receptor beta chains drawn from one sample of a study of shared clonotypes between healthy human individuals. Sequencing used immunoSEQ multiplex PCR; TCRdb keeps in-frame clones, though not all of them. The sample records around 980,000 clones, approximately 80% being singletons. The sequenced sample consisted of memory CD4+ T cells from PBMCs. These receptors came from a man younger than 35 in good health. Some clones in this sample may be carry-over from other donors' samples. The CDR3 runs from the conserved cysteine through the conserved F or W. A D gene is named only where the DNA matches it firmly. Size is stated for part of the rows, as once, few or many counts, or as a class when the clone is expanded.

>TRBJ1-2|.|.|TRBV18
CASSPAQASYYGYTF
TGTGCCAGCTCACCAGCCCAGGCGAGCTACTATGGCTACACCTTC
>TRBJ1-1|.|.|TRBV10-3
CAISEWQGGNTEAFF
TGTGCCATCAGTGAATGGCAGGGAGGTAACACTGAAGCTTTCTTT
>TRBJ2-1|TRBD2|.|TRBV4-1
CASSRTGLAGANEQFF
TGCGCCAGCAGCCGCACTGGACTAGCGGGCGCCAATGAGCAGTTCTTC
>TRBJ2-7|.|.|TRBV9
CASSAIGSPPGPQYF
TGTGCCAGCAGCGCCATAGGCTCCCCCCCGGGGCCCCAGTACTTC
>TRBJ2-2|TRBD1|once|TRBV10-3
CATPSGQGENGELFF
TGTGCCACCCCGTCAGGACAGGGGGAAAACGGGGAGCTGTTTTTT
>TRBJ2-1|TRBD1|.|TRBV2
CASSPQDRGFYNEQFF
TGTGCCAGCAGTCCACAGGACAGGGGGTTCTACAATGAGCAGTTCTTC
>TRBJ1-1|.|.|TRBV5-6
CASSFLKAGVGGAFF
TGTGCCAGCAGCTTCCTTAAAGCTGGCGTCGGAGGGGCTTTCTTT
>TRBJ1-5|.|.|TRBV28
CASSYSGGLGQPQHF
TGTGCCAGCAGCTACTCGGGGGGCTTGGGACAGCCCCAGCATTTT
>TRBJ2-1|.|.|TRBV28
CASRPTLWSSYNEQFF
TGTGCCAGCAGACCTACCTTGTGGAGCTCCTACAATGAGCAGTTCTTC
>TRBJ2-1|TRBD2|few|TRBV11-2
CASSRQRLALNEQFF
TGTGCCAGCAGCCGGCAGCGACTAGCCCTCAATGAGCAGTTCTTC
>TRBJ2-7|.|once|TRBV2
CASHGQTGYEQYF
TGTGCCAGCCATGGGCAGACAGGCTACGAGCAGTACTTC
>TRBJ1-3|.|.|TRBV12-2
CASRDLGINGGAAGSTIYF
TGTGCAAGTCGCGACCTGGGGATAAATGGGGGCGCGGCCGGTAGCACCATATATTTT
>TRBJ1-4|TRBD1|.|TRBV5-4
CASSLGAGGASEKLFF
TGTGCCAGCAGCTTGGGTGCAGGGGGCGCGAGTGAAAAACTGTTTTTT
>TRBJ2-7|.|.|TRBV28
CASSQLASEGSYEQYF
TGTGCCAGCAGCCAACTAGCCTCGGAAGGATCCTACGAGCAGTACTTC
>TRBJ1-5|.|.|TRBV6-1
CASSVKGNSNQPQHF
TGTGCCAGCAGTGTTAAAGGTAATAGCAATCAGCCCCAGCATTTT
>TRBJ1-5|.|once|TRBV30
CAWSGPEKRPQHF
TGTGCCTGGAGTGGACCGGAGAAAAGGCCCCAGCATTTT
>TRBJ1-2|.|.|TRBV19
CASSMPLYGYTF
TGTGCCAGTAGTATGCCCCTGTATGGCTACACCTTC
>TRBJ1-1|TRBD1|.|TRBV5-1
CASTESQGARGNTEAFF
TGCGCCAGCACCGAATCACAGGGGGCGAGGGGTAACACTGAAGCTTTCTTT
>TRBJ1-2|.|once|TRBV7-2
CASSFTHYGYTF
TGTGCCAGCAGCTTCACCCATTATGGCTACACCTTC
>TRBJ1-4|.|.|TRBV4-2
CASSRRRNEKLFF
TGTGCCAGCAGCCGCCGCAGGAATGAAAAACTGTTTTTT
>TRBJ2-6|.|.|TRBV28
CASSSQNSGANVLTF
TGTGCCAGCAGCAGTCAGAACTCTGGGGCCAACGTCCTGACTTTC
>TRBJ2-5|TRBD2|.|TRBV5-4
CASSSALAGRETQYF
TGTGCCAGCAGCTCCGCCCTAGCGGGAAGAGAGACCCAGTACTTC
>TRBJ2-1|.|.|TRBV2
CASSESRHNEQFF
TGTGCCAGCAGTGAGTCCAGGCACAATGAGCAGTTCTTC
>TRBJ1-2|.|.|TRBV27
CASSLKVTGFLGYTF
TGTGCCAGCAGTTTAAAGGTGACAGGATTTCTTGGCTACACCTTC
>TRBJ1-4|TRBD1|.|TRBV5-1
CASSLSGTGYEKLFF
TGCGCCAGCAGCTTGTCGGGGACAGGTTATGAAAAACTGTTTTTT
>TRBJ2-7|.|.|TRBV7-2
CASSFTRSREQYF
TGTGCCAGCAGCTTCACTCGTTCCCGGGAGCAGTACTTC
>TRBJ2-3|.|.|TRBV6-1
CASLVHSGTDTQYF
TGTGCCAGCCTGGTGCACTCGGGTACAGATACGCAGTATTTT
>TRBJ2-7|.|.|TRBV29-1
CSVDPGGPPYEQYF
TGCAGCGTCGATCCTGGAGGGCCTCCCTACGAGCAGTACTTC
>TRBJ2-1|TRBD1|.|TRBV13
CASSRLGQGGNNEQFF
TGTGCCAGCAGCAGACTGGGACAGGGAGGAAACAATGAGCAGTTCTTC
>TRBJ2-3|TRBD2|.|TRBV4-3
CASSQGLTTDTQYF
TGCGCCAGCAGCCAGGGACTAACCACAGATACGCAGTATTTT
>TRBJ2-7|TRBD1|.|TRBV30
CAWSPDRGPYYEQYF
TGTGCCTGGAGCCCGGACAGGGGGCCCTACTACGAGCAGTACTTC
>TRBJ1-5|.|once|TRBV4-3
CASSQRQGEPQHF
TGCGCCAGCAGCCAGCGCCAGGGCGAACCCCAGCATTTT
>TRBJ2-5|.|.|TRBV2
CASSGDQETQYF
TGTGCCAGCAGTGGGGATCAAGAGACCCAGTACTTC
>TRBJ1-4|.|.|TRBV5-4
CASSFGGTTNEKLFF
TGTGCCAGCAGCTTCGGGGGAACAACTAATGAAAAACTGTTTTTT
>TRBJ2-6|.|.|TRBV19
CASSGVYVGANVLTF
TGTGCCAGTAGTGGGGTATACGTTGGGGCCAACGTCCTGACTTTC
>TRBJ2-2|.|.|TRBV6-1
CASSEVVGIGELFF
TGTGCCAGCAGTGAAGTTGTGGGAATCGGGGAGCTGTTTTTT